This T cell receptor (beta chain) was recovered during a study of OX40 agonist ivuxolimab in advanced cancers. The wider study: Previous treatment with anti-PD-1, anti-PD-L1 or anti-CTLA-4 therapy was allowed; 40% had received some. Study results and limitations: In the expanded peripheral T cells, antigen specificity was never determined.

As to this clone: Antigen: not known.

Assay used: immunoSEQ multiplex PCR; TCRdb lists only in-frame clones, some missing. Of 75,000 to 80,000 clones listed, over 85% are singletons. The clonotype originates from an adult with an advanced solid tumor such as melanoma, head and neck, liver or kidney cancer. This material consisted of CD4+ or CD8+ T cells sorted from blood, taken in a trial of the OX40 agonist ivuxolimab.

The CDR3 nucleotides are TGTGCCAGCAGTTTAGGTGACGGGGTACCCTACGAGCAGTACTTC. Amino acid sequence: CASSLGDGVPYEQYF. V is TRBV27 and J is TRBJ2-7, with a tentative D call TRBD2 (5 bases). This CDR3 spans 15 amino acids. V dropped 2 bases and J dropped 2 bases, with 13 bases sitting between them. Looked up from germline, CDR1 is MNHEY and CDR2 is SMNVEV (reference sequence).